These 19 T cell receptor beta chains were sequenced from one sample in a study of T cell repertoires in cytomegalovirus infection. TCRdb ran MiXCR on the reads and lists one entry per CDR3 protein. Of a few hundred thousand distinct CDR3 sequences in the sample, roughly an eighth were seen once. Sequenced sample: PBMCs. Receptors were obtained from a human donor in good health (CMV status not recorded). Some clones in this sample may be carry-over from other donors' samples.

This clonotype has at least ten counts. The chain links TRBV7-8 to TRBJ2-1, with TRBD2 identical over 8 bases. The CDR3 has 13 residues. Germline V lookup: CDR1 SGHVS, CDR2 FQNEAQ. J was trimmed by 8 bases and V by 5 bases; bases with no gene match: 5. The CDR3 DNA sequence: TGTGCCAGCAGCCGCCGACTAGCGTATGAGCAGTTCTTC. Protein sequence: CASSRRLAYEQFF.

The rearrangement joins TRBV6-2 or TRBV6-3 to TRBJ2-7, with D perhaps TRBD2 (6 bases). CDR1 MNHEY and CDR2 SVGEGT come from the germline V gene. CDR3 length equals 15 residues. The V end lost 9 bases, the J end lost 0 bases, and 18 bases lay between the germline ends. The CDR3 spells CASESGSVNSYEQYF. Here the CDR3 DNA reads TGTGCCAGTGAGAGCGGGTCTGTAAACTCCTACGAGCAGTACTTC.

Only a few counts were recorded for this clonotype. The chain combines TRBV20-1 with TRBJ2-7; unclear D gene. The CDR3 extends over 11 amino acids. Deletions cut 3 bases from V and 5 bases from J, with 8 bases between. The germline V gene has CDR1 DFQATT and CDR2 SNEGSKA (reference sequence). CDR3 residues: CSARGFDEQYF. CDR3 DNA: TGCAGTGCTAGGGGGTTCGACGAGCAGTACTTC.

This clonotype was found many times. The rearrangement joins TRBV7-9 to TRBJ2-3, with 12 bases fitting TRBD2. The V and J ends lost 5 bases and 4 bases, in that order; junction bases with no gene match: 4. The CDR3 length is 15 residues. In germline, CDR1 is SEHNR, CDR2 FQNEAQ (reference sequence). The CDR3 coding sequence is TGTGCCAGCAGCCAGAGACTAGCGGGAGCAGATACGCAGTATTTT. This translates into CASSQRLAGADTQYF.

CDR3 amino acids: CASSSRGVGVAEQYF. The DNA of the CDR3 is TGTGCCAGCAGTTCACGGGGGGTCGGGGTCGCCGAGCAGTACTTC. The V gene is TRBV28, the J gene TRBJ2-7; 7 bases fit TRBD2. Germline V gives CDR1 MDHEN, CDR2 SYDVKM. The V and J ends lost 4 bases and 6 bases, in that order; junction bases with no gene match: 12. The length of the CDR3 is 15 residues.

As DNA, the CDR3 is TGTGCCAGCAGCTCGTCGGGACTAGCTCCCGAGCAGTACTTC. The encoded protein is CASSSSGLAPEQYF. The chain joins TRBV7-3 to TRBJ2-7, with 9 nucleotides matching TRBD2. The trim removed 4 bases at V and 6 bases at J, leaving 7 bases unmatched. CDR1 is SGHTA, CDR2 FQGTGA, per germline. This CDR3 region has 14 residues.

The chain recombines TRBV6-5 with TRBJ1-4; a possible D gene is TRBD1 (6 bases). The CDR3 runs to 17 residues. The germline V gene has CDR1 MNHEY and CDR2 SVGAGI. Trimming cost V 4 bases and J 5 bases, with 20 bases left between them. CDR3 bases: TGTGCCAGCAGTTTCACTGGGGGCTTCGGAAACAATGAAAAACTGTTTTTT. Translated: CASSFTGGFGNNEKLFF.

This clonotype occurred a few times. The V call is TRBV6-1, the J call TRBJ2-3; 7 bases are a match to TRBD2. CDR3 length: 16 amino acids. The V gene end was trimmed by 4 bases and the J gene end by 7 bases; junction bases not matched to a gene: 14. CDR1 and CDR2 from the germline V gene are MNHNS and SASEGT. The CDR3 sequence is CASSAAAGSGTNTQYF. The CDR3 DNA sequence: TGTGCCAGCAGTGCTGCCGCCGGGAGCGGGACGAATACGCAGTATTTT.

This clonotype was recorded at least ten times. V is TRBV7-6 and J is TRBJ1-2, with D unclear. Germline CDR1 SGHVS, CDR2 FNYEAQ. CDR3 length: 13 amino acids. V lost 3 bases and J 2 bases, leaving 7 bases between the germline ends. As DNA, the CDR3 is TGTGCCAGCAGCTTGCGTCTCAACTATGGCTACACCTTC. Translating it yields CASSLRLNYGYTF.

This clonotype has only a few counts. The chain joins TRBV14 to TRBJ2-7; D not certain. This CDR3 comprises 13 residues. V was pared by 0 bases and J by 5 bases, with 8 bases between. CDR1 is SGHDN and CDR2 is FVKESK in the germline V gene. The CDR3, as DNA: TGTGCCAGCAGCCAAGATTGGTCGGACGAGCAGTACTTC. It specifies CASSQDWSDEQYF.

There are many counts of this clonotype. V gene TRBV28 combines with J gene TRBJ2-1; 8 bases fit TRBD1. This CDR3 has 15 amino acids. The germline V gene encodes CDR1 MDHEN and CDR2 SYDVKM. J lost 9 bases, V lost 4 bases, and 11 bases had no gene match. The CDR3 loop is CASSSQGDLVGEQFF. As DNA, the CDR3 is TGTGCCAGCAGTTCACAGGGGGATTTGGTGGGTGAGCAGTTCTTC.

V is TRBV7-9 and J is TRBJ1-4, with D possibly matching TRBD1 (6 bases). The germline V gene has CDR1 SEHNR and CDR2 FQNEAQ (reference sequence). The CDR3 sequence is 16 residues long. Trimming took 4 bases from V and 7 from J, leaving 19 bases between them. The DNA for the CDR3 is TGTGCCAGCAGCTCCAGCCGGGGGGGCTTGGGTGAAAAACTGTTTTTT. It specifies CASSSSRGGLGEKLFF.

The sample holds many counts of this clonotype. The chain joins TRBV7-9 to TRBJ2-7; TRBD2 aligns across 7 bases. Germline values: CDR1 SEHNR, CDR2 FQNEAQ (reference sequence). The CDR3 spans 13 residues. After removal of 5 bases from V and 2 bases from J, the junction contained 3 bases not matched to a gene. CDR3 nucleotides: TGTGCCAGCAGCCTCAGCGGGACCTACGAGCAGTACTTC. Translation: CASSLSGTYEQYF.

This chain connects TRBV6-2 or TRBV6-3 to TRBJ2-7; TRBD2 matches 8 bases. The CDR3 totals 13 residues. Germline CDR1 MNHEY, CDR2 SVGEGT. The V and J ends lost 6 bases and 6 bases, in that order; junction bases with no gene match: 7. The chain's CDR3 is CASRPSGSGEQYF. In DNA, the CDR3 is TGTGCCAGCAGACCGAGCGGGAGTGGCGAGCAGTACTTC.

The chain is built from TRBV29-1 and TRBJ2-1, with 7 bases fitting TRBD1. Trimming at V came to 6 bases and at J to 0 bases, leaving 5 bases not matched to a gene. This CDR3 comprises 14 residues. CDR1 and CDR2 (germline): SQVTM, ANQGSEA. The CDR3 is CSVTGEYSYNEQFF. CDR3 DNA: TGCAGCGTCACAGGGGAGTACTCCTACAATGAGCAGTTCTTC.

This clonotype was seen ten or more times. The V call is TRBV7-8, the J call TRBJ1-5; possible D gene TRBD1, 6 bases. Looked up from germline, CDR1 is SGHVS and CDR2 is FQNEAQ. The CDR3 length is 15 residues. V gave up 5 bases and J gave up 0 bases, with 11 bases separating them. The CDR3 region has the DNA TGTGCCAGCAGCGTGACAGGCCTTAGCAATCAGCCCCAGCATTTT. Translated: CASSVTGLSNQPQHF.

This chain joins TRBV29-1 and TRBJ2-5; D might be TRBD2 (7 bases). Trimming took 6 bases from V and 5 from J, leaving 13 bases between them. Germline lookup yields CDR1 SQVTM and CDR2 ANQGSEA. This CDR3 contains 12 residues. In DNA form, the CDR3 reads TGCAGCGTAAGGGGGGGTCCGGAGACCCAGTACTTC. As protein: CSVRGGPETQYF. The full variable domain, its missing parts supplied by reference TRBV29-1 and TRBJ2-5, is SAVISQKPSRDICQRGTSLTIQCQVDSQVTMMFWYRQQPGQSLTLIATANQGSEATYESGFVIDKFPISRPNLTFSTLTVSNMSPEDSSIYLCSVRGGPETQYFGPGTRLLVL.

This clonotype was observed many times. The gene calls are TRBV7-2 and TRBJ1-6, with D unclear. Germline-derived CDR1 and CDR2 are SGHTA and FQGNSA. The CDR3 is made up of 14 amino acids. V was cut by 1 base and J by 9 bases, with 10 bases left in between. The CDR3 here is CASSLGAFSSPLHF. In DNA form, the CDR3 reads TGTGCCAGCAGCTTAGGGGCATTTAGTTCACCCCTCCACTTT. The full variable domain, rest sourced from reference TRBV7-2 and TRBJ1-6, is GAGVSQSPSNKVTEKGKDVELRCDPISGHTALYWYRQSLGQGLEFLIYFQGNSAPDKSGLPSDRFSAERTGGSVSTLTIQRTQQEDSAVYLCASSLGAFSSPLHFGNGTRLTVT.

This clonotype occurred many times. The J gene is TRBJ2-5, the V gene TRBV29-1, with TRBD2 matching over 10 bases. Germline V gene lookup returns CDR1 SQVTM and CDR2 ANQGSEA. The CDR3 is 14 amino acids. The V and J ends lost 4 bases and 4 bases, in that order; junction bases with no gene match: 6. The DNA of the CDR3 is TGCAGCGTTGGTTCGAGGACTAGCGGAGAGACCCAGTACTTC. It encodes CSVGSRTSGETQYF.